These T cell receptor beta chains were read from a single sample in a study of Ad26.COV2.S vaccination and SARS-CoV-2 variants. Assay used: immunoSEQ multiplex PCR; TCRdb lists only in-frame clones, some missing. In the table there are 250,000 or so clones, 70% to 90% of which are singletons. This material consisted of peripheral blood, taken in a trial of Ad26.COV2.S vaccine versus placebo. These receptors were obtained from a person between 18 and 60 years old who received the Ad26.COV2.S COVID-19 vaccine or a placebo. Each CDR3 is given with its conserved first and last residue. The D gene is left open where the match is weak.

D,V,J,DNA,CDR3
NA,TRBV6-1,TRBJ2-7,TGTGCCAGCAGTGACGCCTCGGGGTTCTACGAGCAGTACTTC,CASSDASGFYEQYF
NA,TRBV4-2,TRBJ2-3,TGTGCCAGCAGGCCCTCCCCCGGGGTCGCTAGCACAGATACGCAGTATTTT,CASRPSPGVASTDTQYF
NA,TRBV4-3,TRBJ2-2,TGCGCCAGCAGCCAATTCCAGGGAGAGACCACCGGGGAGCTGTTTTTT,CASSQFQGETTGELFF
NA,TRBV12-5,TRBJ2-2,TGTGCTAGTGGTTTGGTACGGGGGACAGCGAACACCGGGGAGCTGTTTTTT,CASGLVRGTANTGELFF
TRBD1,TRBV27,TRBJ1-2,TGTGCCAGCAAGGGACAGGGGCCGTCTAACTATGGCTACACCTTC,CASKGQGPSNYGYTF
NA,TRBV6-2/TRBV6-3,TRBJ1-1,TGTGCCAGCAGTTCCAGGACGGGGAACACTGAAGCTTTCTTT,CASSSRTGNTEAFF
NA,TRBV3-1/TRBV3-2,TRBJ2-1,TGTGCCAGCAGCCAAGATATGGGGACTGAGGACGATGAGCAGTTCTTC,CASSQDMGTEDDEQFF
TRBD1,TRBV15,TRBJ1-5,TGTGCCACCAGCAGAGATCCAGGGACAGGGAGTCCAAATCAGCCCCAGCATTTT,CATSRDPGTGSPNQPQHF
TRBD1,TRBV11-3,TRBJ2-2,TGTGCCAGCAGCGCGACAGGGCTCAACACCGGGGAGCTGTTTTTT,CASSATGLNTGELFF
NA,TRBV4-2,TRBJ1-1,TGTGCCAGCAGCCAAGTGGGGAACACTGAAGCTTTCTTT,CASSQVGNTEAFF
NA,TRBV12-3/TRBV12-4,TRBJ1-4,TGTGCCAGCAGCCTAGGGACGGGTAAACTGTTTTTT,CASSLGTGKLFF
TRBD1,TRBV7-2,TRBJ1-5,TGTGCCAGCAGCTTGGGACAGGGGAGCAATCAGCCCCAGCATTTT,CASSLGQGSNQPQHF
NA,TRBV11-1,TRBJ2-4,TGTGCCAGCAGCTTAGGGGGGTGGGACATTCAGTACTTC,CASSLGGWDIQYF
TRBD1,TRBV4-3,TRBJ1-5,TGCGCCAGCAGCCGTTACAGGGGTGGTAGTCAGCCCCAGCATTTT,CASSRYRGGSQPQHF